The 6 T cell receptor beta chains listed next were all sequenced from one sample in a study of blood T cell repertoires in COVID-19. TCRdb's table, derived via immunoSEQ multiplex PCR, lists solely in-frame clones and lacks some. The sample yields roughly 670,000 clones, 85% to 90% seen once. Specimen: peripheral blood. These receptors were taken from a woman under 30 with acute or convalescent COVID-19.

This chain uses TRBV5-1 with TRBJ1-2; 9 bases are a match to TRBD1. The CDR3 sequence is 17 residues long. Germline CDR1 is SGHRS and CDR2 is YFSETQ. The trim removed 4 bases at V and 7 bases at J, leaving 17 bases unmatched. The CDR3 DNA is TGCGCCAGCAGCCTCACCGGGACAGGGATGGATTTGGCTGGCTACACCTTC. This sequence encodes CASSLTGTGMDLAGYTF.

The chain is built from TRBV24-1 and TRBJ2-3, with TRBD1 matching 9 bases. This CDR3 is built from 16 residues. Germline CDR1 reads KGHDR; CDR2 reads SFDVKD. Losses at the gene ends were 4 bases for V and 3 bases for J; bases not matched to a gene: 7. CDR3 residues: CATSDLGGQGTDTQYF. Here the CDR3 DNA reads TGTGCCACCAGTGACCTGGGGGGACAGGGAACAGATACGCAGTATTTT.

This clone was seen a few times. CDR3 loop: CARQRARCQPQHF. Here the CDR3 DNA reads TGCGCCAGGCAGCGGGCGAGGTGTCAGCCCCAGCATTTT. The chain recombines TRBV23-1 with TRBJ1-5; D unclear. TRBV23-1 is known as an ORF, though its function is uncertain. Between the trimmed V and J ends, which lost 9 bases and 6 bases, there was a span of 15 bases. The CDR3 runs 13 residues.

The chain recombines TRBV21-1 with TRBJ1-1; the table's D gene call, TRBD1, was not cross checked with the DNA. TRBV21-1 counts as a pseudogene. CDR3 length: 16 residues. The CDR3 sequence is CASSRDMGQRNTEAFF. CDR3 bases: TGTGCCAGCAGCAGGGATATGGGACAGAGAAACACTGAAGCTTTCTTT.

The chain couples TRBV5-1 to TRBJ2-3; 14 bases fit TRBD2. Germline assignment: CDR1 SGHRS and CDR2 YFSETQ. CDR3 length: 16 amino acids. V lost 2 bases to trimming and J lost 4 bases; unmatched junction nucleotides: 3. The CDR3 nucleotides are TGCGCCAGCAGCTTCGGGACTAGCGGGGGCTCAGATACGCAGTATTTT. Translation gives CASSFGTSGGSDTQYF.

The chain couples TRBV3-1 (or the pseudogene TRBV3-2) to TRBJ1-5; 7 positions agree with TRBD1. The CDR3 spans 13 residues. Germline V gene lookup returns CDR1 LGHDT and CDR2 YNNKEL (reference sequence). After removal of 4 bases from V and 10 bases from J, the junction contained 7 bases not matched to a gene. The CDR3 region has the DNA TGTGCCAGCAGCCCTTCTGGAGGGGGCCCCCAGCATTTT. Protein sequence: CASSPSGGGPQHF.